This T cell receptor beta chain emerged from a study of identical twins. A single record per CDR3 protein comes from TCRdb applying MiXCR to the 5' RACE reads. The data hold roughly 240,000 distinct CDR3 sequences, with approximately 7.9% observed a single time. CDR1 and CDR2 (germline): KGHSH, LQKENI. Trimming shortened V by 0 bases and J by 1 base, and 10 bases separated the two germline ends. The CDR3 contains 15 residues. These data were also filed under a second study, of yellow fever vaccine responses in identical twins.

Sequencing used CD8+ T cells sorted from blood. This chain connects TRBV18 to TRBJ2-7; D is possibly TRBD1 (6 bases). The source of this sequence is a woman aged 18-29 years in good health. The CDR3 protein is CASSPPAGESYEQYF. The CDR3 region has the DNA TGTGCCAGCTCACCACCCGCAGGGGAATCCTACGAGCAGTACTTC.